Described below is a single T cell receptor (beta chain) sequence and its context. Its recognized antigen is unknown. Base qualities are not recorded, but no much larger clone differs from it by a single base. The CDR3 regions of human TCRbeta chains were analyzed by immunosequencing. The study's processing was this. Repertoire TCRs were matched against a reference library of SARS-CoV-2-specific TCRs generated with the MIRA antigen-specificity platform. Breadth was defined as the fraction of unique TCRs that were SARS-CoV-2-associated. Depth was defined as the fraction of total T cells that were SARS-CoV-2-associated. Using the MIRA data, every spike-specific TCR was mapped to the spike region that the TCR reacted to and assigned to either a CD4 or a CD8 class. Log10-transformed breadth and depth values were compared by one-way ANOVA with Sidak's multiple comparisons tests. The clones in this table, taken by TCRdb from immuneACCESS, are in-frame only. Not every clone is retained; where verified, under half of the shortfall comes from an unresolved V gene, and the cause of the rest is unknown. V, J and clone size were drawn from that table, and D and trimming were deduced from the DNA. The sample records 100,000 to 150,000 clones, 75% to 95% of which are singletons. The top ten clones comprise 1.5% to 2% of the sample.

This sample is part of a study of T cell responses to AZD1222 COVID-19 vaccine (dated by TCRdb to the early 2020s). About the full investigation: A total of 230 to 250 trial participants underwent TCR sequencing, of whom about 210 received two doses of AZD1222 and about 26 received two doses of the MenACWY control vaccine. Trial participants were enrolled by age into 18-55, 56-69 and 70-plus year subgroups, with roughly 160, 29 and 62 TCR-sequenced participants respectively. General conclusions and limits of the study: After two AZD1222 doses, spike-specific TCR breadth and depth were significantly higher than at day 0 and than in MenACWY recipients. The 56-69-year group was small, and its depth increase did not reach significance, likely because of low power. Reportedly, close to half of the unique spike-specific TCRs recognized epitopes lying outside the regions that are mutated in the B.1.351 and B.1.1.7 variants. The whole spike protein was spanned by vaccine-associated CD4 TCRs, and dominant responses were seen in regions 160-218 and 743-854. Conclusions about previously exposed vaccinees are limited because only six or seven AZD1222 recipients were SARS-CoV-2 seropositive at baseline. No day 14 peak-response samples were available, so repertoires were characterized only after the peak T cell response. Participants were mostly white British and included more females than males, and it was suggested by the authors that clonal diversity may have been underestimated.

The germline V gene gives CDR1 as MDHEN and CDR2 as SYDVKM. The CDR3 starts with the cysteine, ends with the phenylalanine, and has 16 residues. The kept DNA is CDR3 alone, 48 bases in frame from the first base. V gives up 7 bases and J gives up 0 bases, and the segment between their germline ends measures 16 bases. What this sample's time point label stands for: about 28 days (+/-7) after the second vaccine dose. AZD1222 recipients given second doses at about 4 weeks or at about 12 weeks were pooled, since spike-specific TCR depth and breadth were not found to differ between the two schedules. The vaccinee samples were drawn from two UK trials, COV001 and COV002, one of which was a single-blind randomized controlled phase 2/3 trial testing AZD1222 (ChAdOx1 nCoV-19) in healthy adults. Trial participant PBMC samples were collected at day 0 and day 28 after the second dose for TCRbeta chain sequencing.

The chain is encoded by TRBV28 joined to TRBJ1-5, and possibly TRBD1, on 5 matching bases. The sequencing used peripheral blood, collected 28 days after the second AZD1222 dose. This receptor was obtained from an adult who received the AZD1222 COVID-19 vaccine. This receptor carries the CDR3 CASTPWGFYSNQPQHF. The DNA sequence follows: TGTGCCAGCACCCCCTGGGGGTTTTATAGCAATCAGCCCCAGCATTTT.